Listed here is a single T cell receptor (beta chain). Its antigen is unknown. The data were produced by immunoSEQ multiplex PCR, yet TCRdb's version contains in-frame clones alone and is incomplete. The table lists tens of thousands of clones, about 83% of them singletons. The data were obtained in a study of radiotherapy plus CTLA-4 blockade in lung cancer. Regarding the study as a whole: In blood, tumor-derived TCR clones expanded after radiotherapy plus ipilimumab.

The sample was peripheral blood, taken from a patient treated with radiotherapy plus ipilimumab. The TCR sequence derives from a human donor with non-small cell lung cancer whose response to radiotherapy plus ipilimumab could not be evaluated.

The chain's CDR3 is CASREGTGGYNSPLHF. DNA for the CDR3: TGTGCCAGCAGGGAAGGAACAGGGGGTTATAATTCACCCCTCCACTTT. V and J are TRBV9 and TRBJ1-6; 8 nucleotides agree with TRBD1. CDR1 is SGDLS, CDR2 YYNGEE, per germline. The CDR3 is made up of 16 amino acids. The V and J ends lost 5 bases and 4 bases, in that order; junction bases with no gene match: 8.